This T cell receptor beta chain is from a study of control samples from healthy donors and cancer patients. This clone was counted a few times. Libraries were prepared by immunoSEQ multiplex PCR; TCRdb keeps only in-frame clonotypes and omits some of them. The sample consists of about 100,000 clones, about 89% of them appearing once. The sample comprised blood. The sequence came from a man in his thirties or forties in good health.

CDR3 loop: CASAFLRGRTSTEAFF. In nucleotides, the CDR3 is TGTGCCAGCGCCTTTCTCCGGGGGCGAACATCCACTGAAGCTTTCTTT. The rearrangement joins TRBV11-2 to TRBJ1-1; possible D gene TRBD1, 6 bases. This CDR3 region has 16 residues. V was pared by 8 bases and J by 4 bases, with 23 bases between. CDR1 is SGHAT and CDR2 is FQNNGV in the germline V gene.